Shown below are 6 T cell receptor beta chains from a single sample sequenced in a study of blood T cell repertoires in COVID-19. Repertoires were generated with immunoSEQ multiplex PCR, while TCRdb's copy carries only in-frame clones and drops some. The sample records about 150,000 clones, 70% to 90% being singletons. Sequencing input: peripheral blood. Source of these receptors: a man between 60 and 75 years old with COVID-19, enrolled during active disease.

The V gene is TRBV6-6, the J gene TRBJ2-1, with 13 positions matching TRBD2. From germline, CDR1 is MNHNY and CDR2 SVGAGI (reference sequence). Germline trimming cut 6 bases from V and 6 bases from J; bases unmatched to any gene: 8. The CDR3 spans 16 residues. The CDR3 DNA sequence: TGTGCCAGCAGCCCCGAACTAGCGGGGGGGCTCAATGAGCAGTTCTTC. Protein: CASSPELAGGLNEQFF.

This sequence joins TRBV4-3 and TRBJ1-1, with D possibly matching TRBD1 (5 bases). Trimming removed 0 bases at V and 6 bases at J, with 8 bases between. The CDR3 has 13 residues. Per the germline V gene, CDR1 is LGHNA and CDR2 is YSLEER. The CDR3: CASSQEIRAEAFF. The DNA for the CDR3 is TGCGCCAGCAGCCAAGAGATCAGGGCTGAAGCTTTCTTT.

This chain uses TRBV10-3 with TRBJ1-5; the D is unclear. Germline V lookup: CDR1 ENHRY, CDR2 SYGVKD. Trimming pared 4 bases from V and 3 bases from J, leaving 10 bases between. This CDR3 has 14 residues. CDR3 DNA: TGTGCCATCAGTGGGGCTGTGGACAATCAGCCCCAGCATTTT. Protein: CAISGAVDNQPQHF.

The CDR3 DNA sequence: TGTGCCAGCCGGCGGACGGGGGTTGCAGATACGCAGTATTTT. Its protein is CASRRTGVADTQYF. The chain joins TRBV2 to TRBJ2-3, with D possibly being TRBD2 (6 bases). The V gene's germline CDR1 is SNHLY and CDR2 FYNNEI. The CDR3 sequence is 14 residues long. The V gene lost 8 bases and the J gene lost 4 bases, with 16 bases spanning the gap.

The CDR3 region is CASSLQENTEAFF. Written as DNA, the CDR3 is TGTGCCAGCAGCTTACAGGAGAACACTGAAGCTTTCTTT. The chain joins TRBV7-9 to TRBJ1-1; D not certain. Trimming pared 2 bases from V and 1 base from J, leaving 5 bases between. Germline assignment: CDR1 SEHNR and CDR2 FQNEAQ (reference sequence). The CDR3 length is 13 residues.

V usage is TRBV24-1 and J usage is TRBJ1-2, with TRBD1 as a possible D gene (6 bases). The germline CDR1 and CDR2 sequences are KGHDR and SFDVKD. The germline V and J ends were trimmed by 7 bases and 7 bases, with 12 bases remaining between them. This CDR3 is built from 12 residues. CDR3 amino acids: CATSRGVAGYTF. The CDR3 DNA reads TGTGCCACCAGCAGGGGTGTCGCTGGCTACACCTTC.